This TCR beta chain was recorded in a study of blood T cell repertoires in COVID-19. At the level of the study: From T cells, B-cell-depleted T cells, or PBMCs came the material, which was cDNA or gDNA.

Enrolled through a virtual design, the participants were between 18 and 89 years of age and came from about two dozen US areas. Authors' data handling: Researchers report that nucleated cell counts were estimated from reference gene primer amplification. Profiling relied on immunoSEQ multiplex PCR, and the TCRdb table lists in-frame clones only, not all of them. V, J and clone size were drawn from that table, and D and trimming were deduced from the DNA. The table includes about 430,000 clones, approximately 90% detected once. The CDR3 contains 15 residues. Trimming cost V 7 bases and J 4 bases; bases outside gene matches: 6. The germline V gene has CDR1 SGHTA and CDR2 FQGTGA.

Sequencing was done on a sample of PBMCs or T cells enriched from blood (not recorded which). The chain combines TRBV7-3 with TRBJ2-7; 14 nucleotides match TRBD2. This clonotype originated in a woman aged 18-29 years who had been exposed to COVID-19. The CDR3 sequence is CASKGLAGARYEQYF. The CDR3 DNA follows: TGTGCCAGCAAGGGACTAGCGGGGGCCCGTTACGAGCAGTACTTC.